These T cell receptor beta chains were read from a single sample in a study of T cell responses to AZD1222 COVID-19 vaccine. Method: immunoSEQ multiplex PCR; TCRdb's copy keeps in-frame clones and lacks some. The sample lists 90,000 to 150,000 clones, about nine tenths occurring once. The sequenced sample was peripheral blood, obtained on day 0 of AZD1222 vaccination. These TCRs come from an adult in good health. Each CDR3 is given with its conserved first and last residue. Each record gives: CDR3 length, V gene, J gene, clone size, D gene, CDR3 protein, CDR3 DNA. The D gene is left open where the match is weak. Not every row has a clone size; where given, it reads once, few, many or a size class.

14	TRBV10-2	TRBJ1-2	.	.	CASSDRAAPISYTF	TGCGCCAGCAGTGATAGGGCCGCCCCTATCTCCTACACCTTC
16	TRBV19	TRBJ2-5	.	.	CASSIDHSHPLETQYF	TGTGCCAGTAGTATAGATCACAGTCACCCCCTGGAGACCCAGTACTTC
15	TRBV6-5	TRBJ1-1	few	TRBD1	CASSLRDRGLPEAFF	TGTGCCAGCAGCCTCCGGGACAGGGGGCTCCCTGAAGCTTTCTTT
15	TRBV6-2/TRBV6-3	TRBJ2-5	.	.	CASSSLRQPQETQYF	TGTGCCAGCAGCTCCCTTCGACAGCCACAAGAGACCCAGTACTTC
14	TRBV6-5	TRBJ1-1	once	.	CASSYSARGTEAFF	TGTGCCAGCAGTTACTCGGCACGGGGGACTGAAGCTTTCTTT
13	TRBV4-1	TRBJ1-2	.	.	CASSHARGRGYTF	TGCGCCAGCAGCCACGCCCGCGGGAGGGGCTACACCTTC
14	TRBV7-9	TRBJ2-1	.	.	CASSLSIGNNEQFF	TGTGCCAGCAGCTTATCCATAGGGAACAATGAGCAGTTCTTC
18	TRBV11-3	TRBJ1-2	.	.	CASSLPGTYTSVNYGYTF	TGTGCCAGCAGCCTACCCGGGACATACACCTCCGTCAACTATGGCTACACCTTC
18	TRBV7-2	TRBJ2-2	.	TRBD2	CASSPGLAGSSRAGELFF	TGTGCCAGCAGCCCCGGACTAGCGGGATCCTCTCGAGCCGGGGAGCTGTTTTTT
12	TRBV7-8	TRBJ2-5	.	.	CASSRPPETQYF	TGTGCCAGCAGCCGACCGCCGGAGACCCAGTACTTC
17	TRBV9	TRBJ1-2	.	.	CASSPSAPGAFYSGYTF	TGTGCCAGCAGCCCCTCCGCGCCGGGGGCGTTCTATTCCGGCTACACCTTC
14	TRBV6-6	TRBJ2-1	once	.	CASSYLLELGEQFF	TGTGCCAGCAGTTATCTCTTGGAGTTAGGTGAGCAGTTCTTC
14	TRBV9	TRBJ2-3	.	.	CASSVATKGDTQYF	TGTGCCAGCAGCGTAGCAACCAAAGGAGATACGCAGTATTTT
14	TRBV7-9	TRBJ2-7	once	.	CASSYAQGPYEQYF	TGTGCCAGCAGCTACGCTCAGGGGCCCTACGAGCAGTACTTC
14	TRBV7-9	TRBJ2-5	.	.	CASSFPARGETQYF	TGTGCCAGCAGCTTTCCGGCTAGAGGGGAGACCCAGTACTTC
11	TRBV2	TRBJ2-7	.	.	CASRETYEQYF	TGTGCCAGCAGAGAGACCTACGAGCAGTACTTC
13	TRBV6-5	TRBJ1-2	.	.	CASSRDTNYGYTF	TGTGCCAGCAGTCGGGACACCAACTATGGCTACACCTTC
13	TRBV6-5	TRBJ2-1	.	.	CASSIDSNNEQFF	TGTGCCAGCAGTATCGACAGCAACAATGAGCAGTTCTTC
15	TRBV4-1	TRBJ1-1	.	TRBD1	CASSQRQGASVEAFF	TGCGCCAGCAGCCAGCGACAGGGGGCTAGTGTTGAAGCTTTCTTT
15	TRBV6-5	TRBJ1-1	.	.	CASSYTQTVFTEAFF	TGTGCCAGCAGTTATACCCAGACCGTGTTCACTGAAGCTTTCTTT
13	TRBV4-1	TRBJ1-4	.	.	CASSLPINEKLFF	TGCGCCAGCAGCCTCCCGATAAATGAAAAACTGTTTTTT
13	TRBV29-1	TRBJ1-2	.	TRBD1	CSVIYFQGDGYTF	TGCAGCGTTATCTACTTTCAGGGGGATGGCTACACCTTC
16	TRBV11-2	TRBJ1-2	.	TRBD1	CASSTLTGSRDYGYTF	TGTGCCAGCAGCACCCTGACAGGGAGCCGTGATTATGGCTACACCTTC
11	TRBV29-1	TRBJ1-1	.	.	CSVAEGRRAFF	TGCAGCGTTGCGGAGGGGCGGAGGGCTTTCTTT
16	TRBV11-2	TRBJ2-7	.	TRBD2	CASSPTLPTSGAGQYF	TGTGCCAGCAGCCCCACTCTCCCGACTAGCGGGGCTGGGCAGTACTTC
15	TRBV6-5	TRBJ2-7	.	TRBD1	CASSKDRGPFYEQYF	TGTGCCAGCAGCAAGGACAGGGGACCCTTCTACGAGCAGTACTTC
15	TRBV2	TRBJ1-6	.	TRBD1	CASSRDRAVNSPLHF	TGTGCCAGCAGTCGGGACAGGGCGGTTAATTCACCCCTCCACTTT
15	TRBV6-5	TRBJ1-3	.	TRBD1	CASSPDRGTGNTIYF	TGTGCCAGCAGCCCCGACAGGGGAACTGGAAACACCATATATTTT
15	TRBV10-1	TRBJ2-7	.	.	CASSEGLEGSYEQYF	TGCGCCAGCAGTGAGGGACTGGAGGGCTCCTACGAGCAGTACTTC
15	TRBV7-2	TRBJ1-6	.	.	CASSPSTSRNSPLHF	TGTGCCAGCAGCCCCTCGACGTCCCGAAATTCACCCCTCCACTTT
14	TRBV4-3	TRBJ1-1	.	.	CASSQDLKGSEAFF	TGCGCCAGCAGCCAAGATCTGAAAGGTTCTGAAGCTTTCTTT
15	TRBV5-4	TRBJ1-4	.	TRBD1	CASSLRTGANEKLFF	TGTGCCAGCAGCTTGCGGACAGGGGCTAATGAAAAACTGTTTTTT
16	TRBV6-2/TRBV6-3	TRBJ2-4	once	.	CASSFQQGGVKNIQYF	TGTGCCAGCAGTTTCCAACAGGGGGGGGTCAAAAACATTCAGTACTTC
15	TRBV10-1	TRBJ1-1	.	TRBD1	CASSSEGQGNTEAFF	TGCGCCAGCAGTTCGGAAGGACAGGGAAACACTGAAGCTTTCTTT
13	TRBV18	TRBJ1-1	.	.	CASKGGANTEAFF	TGTGCCAGCAAAGGGGGGGCGAACACTGAAGCTTTCTTT
16	TRBV19	TRBJ1-4	.	TRBD1	CASSMRQGSTNEKLFF	TGTGCCAGTAGTATGAGACAGGGGAGTACTAATGAAAAACTGTTTTTT
14	TRBV7-9	TRBJ2-7	.	.	CASSLLPGAYEQYF	TGTGCCAGCAGCTTATTACCAGGGGCCTACGAGCAGTACTTC
14	TRBV5-1	TRBJ2-7	once	.	CASSLAYEVYEQYF	TGCGCCAGCAGCTTGGCTTATGAGGTCTACGAGCAGTACTTC
14	TRBV15	TRBJ2-3	.	.	CATSRDRATDTQYF	TGTGCCACCAGCAGAGACAGGGCGACAGATACGCAGTATTTT
14	TRBV6-5	TRBJ2-1	.	.	CASRVAGYYNEQFF	TGTGCCAGCAGGGTTGCGGGGTACTACAATGAGCAGTTCTTC
15	TRBV7-2	TRBJ2-7	.	.	CASSLGGSLGHEQYF	TGTGCCAGCAGCTTAGGGGGGTCTCTTGGACACGAGCAGTACTTC
14	TRBV4-3	TRBJ2-7	.	TRBD1	CASSQGDRAYEQYF	TGCGCCAGCAGCCAAGGGGACAGGGCCTACGAGCAGTACTTC
14	TRBV10-3	TRBJ1-1	.	TRBD1	CAITGTGKGSEAFF	TGTGCCATCACTGGGACAGGGAAAGGATCGGAAGCTTTCTTT
14	TRBV27	TRBJ1-5	.	.	CASRRRGGNQPQHF	TGTGCCAGCCGGAGGAGGGGTGGTAATCAGCCCCAGCATTTT
13	TRBV7-2	TRBJ2-2	.	.	CASSRPLTGELFF	TGTGCCAGCAGCCGCCCCCTCACCGGGGAGCTGTTTTTT
15	TRBV7-2	TRBJ2-5	.	TRBD1	CASSPTGGREETQYF	TGTGCCAGCAGCCCCACAGGGGGCCGGGAAGAGACCCAGTACTTC
15	TRBV10-3	TRBJ2-7	.	.	CAISESTVPSYEQYF	TGTGCCATCAGTGAGTCAACAGTGCCCTCCTACGAGCAGTACTTC
18	TRBV12-5	TRBJ2-3	.	TRBD2	CASGLPRYSGGIADTQYF	TGTGCTAGTGGTTTGCCGCGATATTCGGGGGGGATAGCAGATACGCAGTATTTT
17	TRBV6-2/TRBV6-3	TRBJ1-1	.	TRBD1	CASSYALPADRDTEAFF	TGTGCCAGCAGTTACGCACTACCCGCGGACAGGGACACTGAAGCTTTCTTT
16	TRBV10-3	TRBJ2-4	.	TRBD1	CAISRTGGLAKNIQYF	TGTGCCATCAGTAGAACAGGGGGGCTTGCCAAAAACATTCAGTACTTC
12	TRBV5-1	TRBJ2-7	.	.	CASSLASYEQYF	TGCGCCAGCAGCTTGGCCAGCTACGAGCAGTACTTC